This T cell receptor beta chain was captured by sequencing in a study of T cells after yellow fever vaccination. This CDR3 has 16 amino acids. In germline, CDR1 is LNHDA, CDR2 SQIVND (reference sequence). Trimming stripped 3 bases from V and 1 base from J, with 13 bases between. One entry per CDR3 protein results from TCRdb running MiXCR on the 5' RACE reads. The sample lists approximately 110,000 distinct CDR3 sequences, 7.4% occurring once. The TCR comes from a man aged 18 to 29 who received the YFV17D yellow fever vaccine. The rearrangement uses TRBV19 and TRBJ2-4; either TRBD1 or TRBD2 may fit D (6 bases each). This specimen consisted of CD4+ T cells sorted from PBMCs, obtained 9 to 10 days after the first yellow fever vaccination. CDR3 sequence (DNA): TGTGCCAGTAGTATTCGGGGGCAGGGGGCCAAAAACATTCAGTACTTC. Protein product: CASSIRGQGAKNIQYF.